This T cell receptor (beta chain) derives from a study of blood T cell repertoires in COVID-19. Profiling relied on immunoSEQ multiplex PCR, and the TCRdb table lists in-frame clones only, not all of them. This sample has around 41,000 clones; more than 90% occur once, and the top ten carry 5% to 6%. CDR1 SGHRS and CDR2 YFSETQ come from the germline V gene. The CDR3 sequence is 17 residues long. Germline trimming cut 4 bases from V and 4 bases from J; bases unmatched to any gene: 14. Sample: peripheral blood. The clonotype was recovered from a human donor in a cohort sampled during active COVID-19. The rearrangement joins TRBV5-1 to TRBJ1-2; TRBD1 matches at 9 bases. The CDR3 DNA reads as TGCGCCAGCAGCCCGAACTCACCCGGGACAGGGCGCTATGGCTACACCTTC. Translated, it gives CASSPNSPGTGRYGYTF.